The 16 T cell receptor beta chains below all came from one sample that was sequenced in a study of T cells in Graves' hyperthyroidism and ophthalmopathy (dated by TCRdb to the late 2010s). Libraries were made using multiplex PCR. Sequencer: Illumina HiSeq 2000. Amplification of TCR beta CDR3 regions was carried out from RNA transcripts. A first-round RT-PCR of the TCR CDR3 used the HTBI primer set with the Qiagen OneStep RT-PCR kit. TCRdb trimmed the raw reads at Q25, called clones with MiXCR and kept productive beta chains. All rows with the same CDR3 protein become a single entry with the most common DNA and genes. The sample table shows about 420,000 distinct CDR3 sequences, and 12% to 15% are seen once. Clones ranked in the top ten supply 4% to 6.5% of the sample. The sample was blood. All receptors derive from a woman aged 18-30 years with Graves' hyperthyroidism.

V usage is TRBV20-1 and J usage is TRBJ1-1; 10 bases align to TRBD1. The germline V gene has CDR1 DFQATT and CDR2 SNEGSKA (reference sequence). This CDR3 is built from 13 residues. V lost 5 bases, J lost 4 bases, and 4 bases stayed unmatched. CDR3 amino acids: CSAAGTGVTEAFF. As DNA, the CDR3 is TGCAGTGCTGCCGGGACAGGGGTCACTGAAGCTTTCTTT.

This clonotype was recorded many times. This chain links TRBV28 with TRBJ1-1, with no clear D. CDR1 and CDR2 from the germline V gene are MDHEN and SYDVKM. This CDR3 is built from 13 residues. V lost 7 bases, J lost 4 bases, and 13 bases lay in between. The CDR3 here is CASTPTSGTEAFF. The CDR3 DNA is TGTGCCAGCACTCCCACCTCTGGCACTGAAGCTTTCTTT.

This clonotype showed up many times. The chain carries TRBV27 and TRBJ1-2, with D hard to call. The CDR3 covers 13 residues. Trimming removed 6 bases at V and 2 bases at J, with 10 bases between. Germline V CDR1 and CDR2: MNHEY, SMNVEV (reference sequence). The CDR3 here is CASSPRGNYGYTF. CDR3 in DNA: TGTGCCAGCAGCCCAAGAGGAAACTATGGCTACACCTTC.

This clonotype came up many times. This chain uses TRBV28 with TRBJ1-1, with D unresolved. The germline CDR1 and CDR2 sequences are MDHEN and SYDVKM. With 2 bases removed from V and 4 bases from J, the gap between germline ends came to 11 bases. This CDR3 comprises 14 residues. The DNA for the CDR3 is TGTGCCAGCAGTTTAGTCCCGGCCAGCACTGAAGCTTTCTTT. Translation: CASSLVPASTEAFF.

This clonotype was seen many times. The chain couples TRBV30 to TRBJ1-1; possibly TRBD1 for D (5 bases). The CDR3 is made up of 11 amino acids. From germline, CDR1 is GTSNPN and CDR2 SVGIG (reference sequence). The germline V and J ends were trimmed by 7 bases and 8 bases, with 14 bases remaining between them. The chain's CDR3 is CASDRQLEAFF. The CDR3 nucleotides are TGTGCCTCCGACAGACAACTCGAAGCTTTCTTT.

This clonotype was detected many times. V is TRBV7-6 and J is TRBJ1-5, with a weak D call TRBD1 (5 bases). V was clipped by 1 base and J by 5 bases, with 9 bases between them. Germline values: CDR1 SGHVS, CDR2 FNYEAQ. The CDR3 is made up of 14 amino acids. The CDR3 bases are TGTGCCAGCAGCTTAGATGCGGGGGATCAGCCCCAGCATTTT. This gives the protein CASSLDAGDQPQHF.

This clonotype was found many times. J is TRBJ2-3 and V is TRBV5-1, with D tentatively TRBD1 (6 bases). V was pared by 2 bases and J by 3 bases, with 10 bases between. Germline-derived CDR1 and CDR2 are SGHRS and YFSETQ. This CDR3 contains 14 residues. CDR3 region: CASSFSGETDTQYF. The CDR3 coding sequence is TGCGCCAGCAGCTTTTCAGGGGAAACAGATACGCAGTATTTT.

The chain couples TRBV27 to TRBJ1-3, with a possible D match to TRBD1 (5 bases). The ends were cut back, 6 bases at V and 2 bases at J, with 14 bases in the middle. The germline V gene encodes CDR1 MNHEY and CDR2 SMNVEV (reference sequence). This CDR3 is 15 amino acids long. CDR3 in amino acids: CASSRDGTPGNTIYF. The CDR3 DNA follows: TGTGCCAGCAGCAGGGACGGGACTCCTGGAAACACCATATATTTT.

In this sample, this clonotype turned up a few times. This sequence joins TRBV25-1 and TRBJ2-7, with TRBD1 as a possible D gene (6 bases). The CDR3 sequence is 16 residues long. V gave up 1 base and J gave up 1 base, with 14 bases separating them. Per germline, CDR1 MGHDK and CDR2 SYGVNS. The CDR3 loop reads CASSESWGPQSYEQYF. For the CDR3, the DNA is TGTGCCAGCAGTGAATCTTGGGGGCCGCAGTCCTACGAGCAGTACTTC.

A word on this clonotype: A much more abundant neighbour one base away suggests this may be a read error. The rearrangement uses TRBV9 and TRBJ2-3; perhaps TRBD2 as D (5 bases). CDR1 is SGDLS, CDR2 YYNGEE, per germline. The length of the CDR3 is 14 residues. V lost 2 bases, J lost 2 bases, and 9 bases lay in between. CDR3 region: CASSVEVDTDTQYF. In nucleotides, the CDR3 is TGTGCCAGCAGCGTGGAGGTCGACACAGATACGCAGTATTTT.

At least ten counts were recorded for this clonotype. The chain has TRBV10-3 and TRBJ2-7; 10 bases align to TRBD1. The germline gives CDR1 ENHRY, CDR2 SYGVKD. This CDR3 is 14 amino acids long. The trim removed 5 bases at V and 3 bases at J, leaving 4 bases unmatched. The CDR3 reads CAISRTGGYYEQYF. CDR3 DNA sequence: TGTGCCATCAGTAGGACAGGGGGGTACTACGAGCAGTACTTC.

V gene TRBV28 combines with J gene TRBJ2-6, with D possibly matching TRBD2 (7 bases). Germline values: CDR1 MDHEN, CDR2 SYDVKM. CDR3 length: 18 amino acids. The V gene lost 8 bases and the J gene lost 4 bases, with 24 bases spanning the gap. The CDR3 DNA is TGTGCCAGCTCACTCTCCTCGGGGGGCGCGTCCGGGGCCAACGTCCTGACTTTC. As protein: CASSLSSGGASGANVLTF.

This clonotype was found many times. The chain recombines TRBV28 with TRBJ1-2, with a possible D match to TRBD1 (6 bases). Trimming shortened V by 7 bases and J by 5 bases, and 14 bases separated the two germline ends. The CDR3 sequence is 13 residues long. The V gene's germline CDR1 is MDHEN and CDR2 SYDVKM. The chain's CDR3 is CASTERQEYGYTF. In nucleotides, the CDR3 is TGTGCCAGCACCGAAAGACAGGAGTATGGCTACACCTTC.

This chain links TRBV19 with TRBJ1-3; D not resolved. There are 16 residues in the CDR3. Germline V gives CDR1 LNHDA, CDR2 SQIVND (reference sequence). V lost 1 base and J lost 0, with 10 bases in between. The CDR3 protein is CASSIVGGRSGNTIYF. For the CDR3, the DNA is TGTGCCAGTAGTATAGTTGGCGGTCGCTCTGGAAACACCATATATTTT.

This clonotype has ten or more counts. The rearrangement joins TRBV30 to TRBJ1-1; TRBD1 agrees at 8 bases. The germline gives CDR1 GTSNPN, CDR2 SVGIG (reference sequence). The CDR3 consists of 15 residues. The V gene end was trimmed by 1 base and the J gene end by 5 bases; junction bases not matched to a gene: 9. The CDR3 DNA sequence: TGTGCCTGGAGTGGATTAGTACAGGGGGGGACTGAAGCTTTCTTT. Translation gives CAWSGLVQGGTEAFF.

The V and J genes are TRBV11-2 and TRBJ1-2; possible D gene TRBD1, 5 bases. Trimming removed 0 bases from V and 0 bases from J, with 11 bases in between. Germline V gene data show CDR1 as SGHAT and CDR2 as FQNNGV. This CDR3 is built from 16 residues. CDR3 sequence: CASSLDFPGPNYGYTF. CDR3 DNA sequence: TGTGCCAGCAGCTTAGATTTTCCAGGGCCTAACTATGGCTACACCTTC.